Included here is one TCR beta chain sequence, with context. Its antigen is undetermined. Deep was the level at which the assay was run. TCRdb keeps only in-frame clones here, not all; method: immunoSEQ multiplex PCR. Counted here are 500,000 or so clones, roughly 95% occurring once; the ten biggest clones make up about 0.064%. This sample stems from a study of shared clonotypes between healthy human individuals. Study-level points and caveats: Few donors restricted represented genetic and exposure-history diversity.

Among the donors, all were Caucasian adults who lived in Nashville, Tennessee. This CDR3 is 13 amino acids long. The V segment lost 10 bases and the J segment 4 bases; nucleotides outside the gene matches: 7. Germline lookup yields CDR1 SNHLY and CDR2 FYNNEI. This receptor was obtained from a woman aged 25 to 39 in good health. V and J are TRBV2 and TRBJ2-1; TRBD1 matches 7 bases. Sequenced input: naive CD4+ T cells sorted from blood. Stated subset: CD45RA+ positively selected. The DNA of the CDR3 is TGTGCCACTACCGGGACAGCGTACAATGAGCAGTTCTTC. This sequence encodes CATTGTAYNEQFF.